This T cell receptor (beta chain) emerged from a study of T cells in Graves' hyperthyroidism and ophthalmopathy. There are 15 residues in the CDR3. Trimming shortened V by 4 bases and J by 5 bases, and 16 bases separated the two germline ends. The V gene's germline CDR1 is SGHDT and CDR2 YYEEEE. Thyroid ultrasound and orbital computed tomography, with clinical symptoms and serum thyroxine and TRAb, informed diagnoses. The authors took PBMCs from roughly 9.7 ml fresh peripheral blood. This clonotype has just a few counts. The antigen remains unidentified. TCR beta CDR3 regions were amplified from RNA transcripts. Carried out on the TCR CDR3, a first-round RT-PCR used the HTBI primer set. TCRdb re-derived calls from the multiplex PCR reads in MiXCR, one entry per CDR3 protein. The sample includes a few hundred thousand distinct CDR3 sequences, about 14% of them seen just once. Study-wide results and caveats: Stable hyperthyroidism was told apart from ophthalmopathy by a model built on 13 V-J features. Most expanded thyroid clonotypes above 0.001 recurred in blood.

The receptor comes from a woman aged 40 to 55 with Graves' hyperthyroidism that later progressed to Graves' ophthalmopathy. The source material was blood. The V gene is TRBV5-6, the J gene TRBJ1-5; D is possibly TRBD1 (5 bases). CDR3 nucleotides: TGTGCCAGCAGCAAACGGACAATCTCGGATCAGCCCCAGCATTTT. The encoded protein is CASSKRTISDQPQHF.